The entry below describes one T cell receptor beta chain. Amplification used 60 Vbeta primers and 13 Jbeta primers. Assay used: immunoSEQ multiplex PCR; TCRdb lists only in-frame clones, some missing. The sample has approximately 50,000 clones, roughly three fifths seen once. These data originate in a study of cytomegalovirus exposure and HLA in healthy donors. At the level of the study: One earlier analysis, a look at some 180 million T cells, found some 120 million unique TCR beta sequences.

This CDR3 is built from 15 residues. V lost 0 bases, J lost 2 bases, and 12 bases lay in between. Germline V gene sequence: CDR1 SGHRS, CDR2 YFSETQ. The sequence came from a human donor in good health. The sample consisted of PBMCs. This chain connects TRBV5-1 to TRBJ2-7, with D maybe TRBD2 (6 bases). The CDR3 here is CASSLGGTGTYEQYF. DNA of the CDR3: TGCGCCAGCAGCTTGGGCGGGACGGGAACCTACGAGCAGTACTTC.